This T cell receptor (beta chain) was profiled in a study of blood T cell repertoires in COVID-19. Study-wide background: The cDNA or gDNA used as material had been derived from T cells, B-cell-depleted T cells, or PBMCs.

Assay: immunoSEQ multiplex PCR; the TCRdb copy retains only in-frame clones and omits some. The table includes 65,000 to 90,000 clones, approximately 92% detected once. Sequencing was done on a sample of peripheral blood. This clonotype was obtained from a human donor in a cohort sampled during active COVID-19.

CDR3 DNA: TGTGCCATCACCCCGGGACAGGGGGCCTACGAGCAGTACTTC. Its protein product is CAITPGQGAYEQYF. The rearrangement links TRBV10-3 to TRBJ2-7; 11 bases agree with TRBD1. The CDR3 runs to 14 residues. V lost 7 bases to trimming and J lost 2 bases; unmatched junction nucleotides: 4. Germline loops: CDR1 ENHRY, CDR2 SYGVKD.